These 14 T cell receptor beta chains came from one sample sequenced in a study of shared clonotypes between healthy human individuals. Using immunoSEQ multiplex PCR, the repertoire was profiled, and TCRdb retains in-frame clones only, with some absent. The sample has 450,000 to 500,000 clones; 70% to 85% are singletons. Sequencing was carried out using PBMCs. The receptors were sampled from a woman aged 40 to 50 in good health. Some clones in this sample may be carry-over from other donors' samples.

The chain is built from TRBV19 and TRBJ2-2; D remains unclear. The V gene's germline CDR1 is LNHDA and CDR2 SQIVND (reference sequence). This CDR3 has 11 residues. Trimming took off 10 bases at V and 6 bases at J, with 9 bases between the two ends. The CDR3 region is CAIRLAGELFF. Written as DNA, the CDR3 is TGTGCCATCCGACTCGCCGGGGAGCTGTTTTTT.

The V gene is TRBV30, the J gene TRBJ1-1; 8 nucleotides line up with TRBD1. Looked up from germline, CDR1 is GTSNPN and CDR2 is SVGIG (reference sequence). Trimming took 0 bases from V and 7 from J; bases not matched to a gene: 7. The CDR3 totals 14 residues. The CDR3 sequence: CAWSVWDRSHEAFF. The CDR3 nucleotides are TGTGCCTGGAGTGTATGGGACAGGAGCCATGAAGCTTTCTTT. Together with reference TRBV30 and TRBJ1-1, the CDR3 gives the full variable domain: SQTIHQWPATLVQPVGSPLSLECTVEGTSNPNLYWYRQAAGRGLQLLFYSVGIGQISSEVPQNLSASRPQDRQFILSSKKLLLSDSGFYLCAWSVWDRSHEAFFGQGTRLTVV.

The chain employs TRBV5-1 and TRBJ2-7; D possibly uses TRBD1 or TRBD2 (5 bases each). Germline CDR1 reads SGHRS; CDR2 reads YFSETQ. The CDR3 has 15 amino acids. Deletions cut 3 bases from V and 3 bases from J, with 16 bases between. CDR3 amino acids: CASSYRDPGFYEQYF. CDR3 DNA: TGCGCCAGCAGCTACCGGGACCCGGGCTTCTACGAGCAGTACTTC.

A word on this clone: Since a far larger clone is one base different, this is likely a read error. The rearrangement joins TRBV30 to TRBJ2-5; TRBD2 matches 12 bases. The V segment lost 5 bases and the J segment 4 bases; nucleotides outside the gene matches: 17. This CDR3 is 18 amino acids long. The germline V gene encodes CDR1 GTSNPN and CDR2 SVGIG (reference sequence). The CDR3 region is CAWGPSSGRAWWRETQYF. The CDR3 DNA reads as TGTGCCTGGGGCCCATCTAGCGGGAGGGCCTGGTGGAGAGAGACCCAGTACTTC.

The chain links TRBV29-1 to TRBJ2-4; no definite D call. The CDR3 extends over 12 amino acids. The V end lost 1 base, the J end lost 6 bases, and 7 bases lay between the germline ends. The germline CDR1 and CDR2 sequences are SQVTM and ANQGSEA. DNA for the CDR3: TGCAGCGTTGAAGTAGGGCGAAACATTCAGTACTTC. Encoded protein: CSVEVGRNIQYF.

The CDR3 region has the DNA TGTGCCAGCAGCTTGGGACACTCGAACACCGGGGAGCTGTTTTTT. It specifies CASSLGHSNTGELFF. The V and J genes are TRBV7-8 and TRBJ2-2, with D perhaps TRBD1 (6 bases). Between the trimmed V and J ends, which lost 3 bases and 0 bases, there was a span of 8 bases. The CDR3 length is 15 residues. The V gene's germline CDR1 is SGHVS and CDR2 FQNEAQ.

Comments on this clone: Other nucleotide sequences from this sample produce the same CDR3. The CDR3, as DNA: TGTGCCAGCAGCCCGCCGACAGGGGGCTATGGCTACACCTTC. It specifies CASSPPTGGYGYTF. The chain recombines TRBV7-9 with TRBJ1-2; 9 nucleotides align to TRBD1. Looked up from germline, CDR1 is SEHNR and CDR2 is FQNEAQ (reference sequence). Germline trimming cut 5 bases from V and 4 bases from J; bases unmatched to any gene: 5. The CDR3 has 14 amino acids.

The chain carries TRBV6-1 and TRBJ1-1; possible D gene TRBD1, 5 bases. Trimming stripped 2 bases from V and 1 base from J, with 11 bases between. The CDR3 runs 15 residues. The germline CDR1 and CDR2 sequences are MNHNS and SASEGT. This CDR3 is CASSENPTENTEAFF. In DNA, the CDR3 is TGTGCCAGCAGTGAAAACCCGACAGAGAACACTGAAGCTTTCTTT.

The CDR3 DNA is TGTGCCAGCAGCCGCAGACCCTGGGGCACCGGGGAGCTGTTTTTT. Protein product: CASSRRPWGTGELFF. The V gene is TRBV11-2, the J gene TRBJ2-2; no clear D. Germline V gene data show CDR1 as SGHAT and CDR2 as FQNNGV. The CDR3 sequence is 15 residues long. Trimming removed 5 bases from V and 4 bases from J, with 14 bases in between.

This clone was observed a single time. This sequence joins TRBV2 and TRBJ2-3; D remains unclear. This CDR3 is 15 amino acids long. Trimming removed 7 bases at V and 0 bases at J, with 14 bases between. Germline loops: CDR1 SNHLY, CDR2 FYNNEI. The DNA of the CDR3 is TGTGCCAGCATCCCAGCATTAGCTAGCACAGATACGCAGTATTTT. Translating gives CASIPALASTDTQYF. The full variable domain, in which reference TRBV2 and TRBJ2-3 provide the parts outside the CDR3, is EPEVTQTPSHQVTQMGQEVILRCVPISNHLYFYWYRQILGQKVEFLVSFYNNEISEKSEIFDDQFSVERPDGSNFTLKIRSTKLEDSAMYFCASIPALASTDTQYFGPGTRLTVL.

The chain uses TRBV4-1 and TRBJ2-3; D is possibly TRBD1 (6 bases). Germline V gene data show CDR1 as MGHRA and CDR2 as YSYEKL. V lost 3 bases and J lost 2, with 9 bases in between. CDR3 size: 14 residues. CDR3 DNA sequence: TGCGCCAGCAGCCAGGACAGACCCACAGATACGCAGTATTTT. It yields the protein CASSQDRPTDTQYF.

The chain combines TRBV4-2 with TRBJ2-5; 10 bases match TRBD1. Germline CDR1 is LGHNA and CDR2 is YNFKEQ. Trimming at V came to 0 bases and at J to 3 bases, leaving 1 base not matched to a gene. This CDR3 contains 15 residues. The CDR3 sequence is CASSQDGTGEETQYF. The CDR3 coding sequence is TGTGCCAGCAGCCAAGATGGGACAGGGGAAGAGACCCAGTACTTC.

The CDR3 loop is CSVEDRRTRVNTGELFF. The CDR3 DNA reads TGCAGCGTTGAAGATCGGAGGACTAGGGTTAACACCGGGGAGCTGTTTTTT. This chain links TRBV29-1 with TRBJ2-2; 7 nucleotides align to TRBD2. Unmatched junction bases numbered 9, after V lost 0 bases and J lost 2 bases. Germline CDR1 SQVTM, CDR2 ANQGSEA. The CDR3 loop spans 17 amino acids.

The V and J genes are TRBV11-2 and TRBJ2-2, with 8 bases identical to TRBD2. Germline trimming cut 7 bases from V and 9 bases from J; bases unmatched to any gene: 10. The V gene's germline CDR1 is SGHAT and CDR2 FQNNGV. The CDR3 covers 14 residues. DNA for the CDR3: TGTGCCAGCACCAGAGGGACTAGGGTGAGGGAGCTGTTTTTT. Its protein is CASTRGTRVRELFF.